The sequence of this T cell receptor (beta chain) was determined in a study of T cell clones after liver transplantation. Study-level findings and limits: A larger donor-reactive than third-party decline suggested partial antigen-specific deletion. These preliminary findings come from unstandardized post-transplant sampling times.

Here immunoSEQ multiplex PCR was the method, and the copy in TCRdb shows in-frame clones only, minus some. Found here are roughly 73,000 clones, 80% of them singletons; the top ten hold about 0.6%. The germline V gene encodes CDR1 MNHEY and CDR2 SVGAGI. The CDR3 runs to 15 residues. The ends were cut back, 2 bases at V and 6 bases at J, with 16 bases in the middle. This clone was observed once. Its antigen is as yet unknown. The receptor was isolated from a human donor who received a liver transplant. The rearrangement uses TRBV6-5 and TRBJ1-1; D gene uncertain. Sample: CD4+ T cells from blood, taken before liver transplant. The CDR3 reads CASSYQPAARSEAFF. DNA for the CDR3: TGTGCCAGCAGTTACCAACCGGCAGCACGGTCTGAAGCTTTCTTT.